Listed below are T cell receptor beta chains from one sample, sequenced in a study of cytomegalovirus exposure and HLA in healthy donors. The repertoire was sequenced with immunoSEQ multiplex PCR; TCRdb's copy has only in-frame clones and lacks some. The profile shows over 150,000 clones, 68% of them singletons. Sequencing was done on a sample of PBMCs. The receptors originated from a man between 50 and 59 years old in good health and CMV-seronegative. CDR3s include the opening cysteine and the closing phenylalanine or tryptophan. Each record gives: D gene, J gene, V gene, clone size, CDR3 DNA, CDR3 protein. D genes are given only for firm matches. Expanded clones are given a class, and other clones once, few, many or no size at all.

-	TRBJ2-7	TRBV2	-	TGTGCCAGAGGAGGGCCTAGAGCCTCGATGGACGAGCAGTACTTC	CARGGPRASMDEQYF
TRBD1	TRBJ1-2	TRBV6-5	-	TGTGCCAGCAGAACGGGACAGACCTATGGCTACACCTTC	CASRTGQTYGYTF
-	TRBJ2-2	TRBV9	-	TGTGCCAGCAGCCCGACAGGTCAGAACACCGGGGAGCTGTTTTTT	CASSPTGQNTGELFF
-	TRBJ1-2	TRBV27	-	TGTGCCAGCAGTCCCCGAACCGGGATAAACTATGGCTACACCTTC	CASSPRTGINYGYTF
TRBD2	TRBJ2-5	TRBV4-3	once	TGCGCCAGCAGCCAAGGAGTGGGGAGCGGGGGGGCGGGAGAGACCCAGTACTTC	CASSQGVGSGGAGETQYF
TRBD1	TRBJ2-5	TRBV4-2	-	TGTGCCAGCAGCCAAGATCGACAGGGGGAAGAGACCCAGTACTTC	CASSQDRQGEETQYF
TRBD2	TRBJ2-3	TRBV2	few	TGTGCCAGCAGTTTACCACTAGCGGGGGGGACAGATACGCAGTATTTT	CASSLPLAGGTDTQYF
-	TRBJ1-1	TRBV6-1	-	TGTGCCAGCATAACAAACAGGGCCCTCACTGAAGCTTTCTTT	CASITNRALTEAFF
TRBD1	TRBJ1-1	TRBV29-1	-	TGCAGCGTAGGACAGGGGGATACTGAAGCTTTCTTT	CSVGQGDTEAFF
-	TRBJ1-2	TRBV6-6	-	TGTGCCAGCAGTTACTCGGAGGAACGCAGTAACTATGGCTACACCTTC	CASSYSEERSNYGYTF
TRBD1	TRBJ1-5	TRBV19	-	TGTGCCAGTAGCCTTCCCTCTACAGGGGGCAATCAGCCCCAGCATTTT	CASSLPSTGGNQPQHF
-	TRBJ2-1	TRBV10-3	few	TGTGCCATCAAACCCACGGGGAATGAGCAGTTCTTC	CAIKPTGNEQFF
TRBD1	TRBJ2-1	TRBV18	few	TGTGCCAGCTCACTACTAAGAGGGACAGCTAACAATGAGCAGTTCTTC	CASSLLRGTANNEQFF
-	TRBJ1-2	TRBV28	few	TGTGCCAGCATGCCAGGTCTTTTCTATGGCTACACCTTC	CASMPGLFYGYTF
-	TRBJ1-2	TRBV6-5	-	TGTGCCACCGGGGGGGATGTGGGCTATGGCTACACCTTC	CATGGDVGYGYTF
-	TRBJ2-5	TRBV6-6	-	TGTGCCAGCAGTTACTCTCGGGTCATAACCGGCGAGTACTTC	CASSYSRVITGEYF
TRBD1	TRBJ1-1	TRBV2	-	TGTGCCAGCAGTGACCCACCCGGACAGGATCGCACTGAAGCTTTCTTT	CASSDPPGQDRTEAFF
TRBD1	TRBJ1-2	TRBV19	few	TGTGCCAGTAGTCACCGGGACAGGGTCGATGGCTACACCTTC	CASSHRDRVDGYTF
TRBD1	TRBJ1-4	TRBV11-2	-	TGTGCCAGCAGCTTATCGGGGACAGGGCGTGAAAAACTGTTTTTT	CASSLSGTGREKLFF
-	TRBJ1-4	TRBV10-3	many	TGTGCCATCAGTGCTACGAGGGAAAAACTGTTTTTT	CAISATREKLFF
-	TRBJ1-1	TRBV7-2	-	TGTGCCAGCAGCTTAACCCCGGTACAGATGAACACTGAAGCTTTCTTT	CASSLTPVQMNTEAFF
TRBD1	TRBJ2-3	TRBV7-2	-	TGTGCCAGCAGCCAGCAGGGGGCGCTTGGCACAGATACGCAGTATTTT	CASSQQGALGTDTQYF